These 24 T cell receptor beta chains came from one sample sequenced in a study of cytomegalovirus exposure and HLA in healthy donors. The PCR used 60 Vbeta and 13 Jbeta primers. Profiling relied on immunoSEQ multiplex PCR, and the TCRdb table lists in-frame clones only, not all of them. The sample contains more than 85,000 clones, around 72% of which appear only once. The sequencing input was PBMCs. The receptors originated from a male donor in good health and CMV-seropositive.

The V and J genes are TRBV9 and TRBJ2-3; 9 bases are shared with TRBD2. The germline CDR1 and CDR2 sequences are SGDLS and YYNGEE. This CDR3 contains 15 residues. The junction had 6 bases not matched to a gene; V was cut back by 1 base and J by 6 bases. CDR3 DNA sequence: TGTGCCAGCAGCGTAACGCTAGCGGGGTACGATACGCAGTATTTT. Its protein product is CASSVTLAGYDTQYF.

CDR3 nucleotides: TGTGCCAGCAGCTTTGCAGGGGGCCTTCAGTATAATCAGCCCCAGCATTTT. This codes for CASSFAGGLQYNQPQHF. The J gene is TRBJ1-5, the V gene TRBV5-6, with 8 nucleotides matching TRBD1. Looked up from germline, CDR1 is SGHDT and CDR2 is YYEEEE. The CDR3 contains 17 residues. The V segment lost 2 bases and the J segment 4 bases; nucleotides outside the gene matches: 11. The whole variable domain, filled in from reference TRBV5-6 and TRBJ1-5, reads DAGVTQSPTHLIKTRGQQVTLRCSPKSGHDTVSWYQQALGQGPQFIFQYYEEEERQRGNFPDRFSGHQFPNYSSELNVNALLLGDSALYLCASSFAGGLQYNQPQHFGDGTRLSIL.

This chain's CDR3 is CASSHQAVGGLAGVNEQFF. The CDR3 DNA reads as TGTGCCAGCAGTCACCAGGCGGTAGGGGGACTAGCGGGGGTCAATGAGCAGTTCTTC. The chain couples TRBV6-4 to TRBJ2-1, with 14 bases fitting TRBD2. The junction had 15 bases not matched to a gene; V was cut back by 5 bases and J by 6 bases. Germline V gene data show CDR1 as MRHNA and CDR2 as SNTAGT. This CDR3 has 19 residues.

The chain combines TRBV2 with TRBJ1-3; D is unresolved. Germline V gene data show CDR1 as SNHLY and CDR2 as FYNNEI. The CDR3 extends over 17 amino acids. V was cut by 1 base and J by 0 bases, with 13 bases left in between. The CDR3 coding sequence is TGTGCCAGCAGTGAAGGGAGGGTGCGCGCCTCTGGAAACACCATATATTTT. Translation: CASSEGRVRASGNTIYF.

The CDR3 sequence is CASSLEQGDTQYF. The CDR3 DNA is TGTGCCAGCAGCTTGGAACAGGGAGATACGCAGTATTTT. The rearrangement links TRBV7-2 to TRBJ2-3, with D possibly TRBD1 on 6 matching bases. Germline lookup yields CDR1 SGHTA and CDR2 FQGNSA. The CDR3 is 13 amino acids. V was cut by 3 bases and J by 5 bases, with 9 bases left in between.

The V and J genes are TRBV10-3 and TRBJ1-6; TRBD1 is a possible D gene (5 bases). CDR3 length: 14 amino acids. Per germline, CDR1 ENHRY and CDR2 SYGVKD. Trimming removed 4 bases at V and 8 bases at J, with 12 bases between. The CDR3 protein is CAISVQAKDSPLHF. The DNA for the CDR3 is TGTGCCATCAGTGTACAGGCCAAGGATTCACCCCTCCACTTT.

V is TRBV29-1 and J is TRBJ1-1, with 7 bases matching TRBD1. The CDR3 sequence is 16 residues long. J lost 6 bases, V lost 2 bases, and 15 bases had no gene match. Per germline, CDR1 SQVTM and CDR2 ANQGSEA. The CDR3 sequence is CSVEPGTVAGDPEAFF. In nucleotides, the CDR3 is TGCAGCGTTGAACCAGGGACAGTAGCGGGGGACCCTGAAGCTTTCTTT.

Comments on this clone: One end of the junction varies from germline; a read error may be responsible. V usage is TRBV7-3 and J usage is TRBJ2-2, with TRBD1 identical over 8 bases. The germline CDR1 and CDR2 sequences are SGHTA and FQGTGA. The CDR3 consists of 16 residues. CDR3 nucleotide sequence: TGTGCCAGCAGCCACAGTCGGACAGGGAACACCGGGGAACTGTTTTTT. This codes for CASSHSRTGNTGELFF.

This chain joins TRBV19 and TRBJ2-5; 8 bases fit TRBD1. The V gene end was trimmed by 3 bases and the J gene end by 4 bases; junction bases not matched to a gene: 7. Germline values: CDR1 LNHDA, CDR2 SQIVND (reference sequence). The CDR3 totals 15 residues. CDR3 in amino acids: CASSIHRTGSETQYF. The CDR3 DNA is TGTGCCAGTAGTATTCATCGGACAGGGTCAGAGACCCAGTACTTC.

This chain joins TRBV18 and TRBJ2-6; 11 bases are shared with TRBD1. The CDR3 totals 18 residues. V was clipped by 6 bases and J by 4 bases; unmatched bases: 11. Germline CDR1 is KGHSH and CDR2 is LQKENI. CDR3 amino acids: CASSPRGQGAQGANVLTF. The CDR3 DNA sequence: TGTGCCAGCTCTCCGCGTGGACAGGGGGCGCAAGGGGCCAACGTCCTGACTTTC.

The chain couples TRBV5-1 to TRBJ1-3, with unresolved D. The CDR3 sequence is 17 residues long. CDR1 SGHRS and CDR2 YFSETQ come from the germline V gene. V lost 5 bases to trimming and J lost 0 bases, with 18 bases between them. CDR3 sequence: CASREGRSLSSGNTIYF. The CDR3 nucleotides are TGCGCCAGCAGAGAGGGCAGGTCCCTCTCCTCTGGAAACACCATATATTTT.

V gene TRBV28 combines with J gene TRBJ1-2; 9 nucleotides align to TRBD1. V lost 2 bases to trimming and J lost 3 bases; unmatched junction nucleotides: 4. Germline V gives CDR1 MDHEN, CDR2 SYDVKM. The CDR3 loop spans 15 amino acids. The CDR3 loop reads CASSLTGGADYGYTF. CDR3 DNA sequence: TGTGCCAGCAGTTTAACAGGGGGCGCAGACTATGGCTACACCTTC.

In this sample, this clone turned up many times. The chain links TRBV4-3 to TRBJ2-5, with 11 nucleotides matching TRBD2. Trimming at V came to 1 base and at J to 4 bases, leaving 11 bases not matched to a gene. The CDR3 is 18 amino acids. Germline lookup yields CDR1 LGHNA and CDR2 YSLEER. The CDR3 nucleotides are TGCGCCAGCAGCCAAGGTGCGGTTAGCGGGGGGGCAGTAGAGACCCAGTACTTC. Encoded protein: CASSQGAVSGGAVETQYF.

CDR3 nucleotide sequence: TGTGCCTGGAGAAACGACAGGGACACTGAAGCTTTCTTT. Its translation: CAWRNDRDTEAFF. The chain joins TRBV30 to TRBJ1-1; 7 bases are shared with TRBD1. From germline, CDR1 is GTSNPN and CDR2 SVGIG (reference sequence). V trimming: 3 bases; J trimming: 3 bases; junction bases outside the gene matches: 4. The CDR3 totals 13 residues.

The CDR3 DNA is TGCGCCAGCAGCCTCACTAGCGGGGGGCCGTCTTACAATGAGCAGTTCTTC. This translates into CASSLTSGGPSYNEQFF. The gene calls are TRBV4-1 and TRBJ2-1; 12 bases align to TRBD2. Germline V lookup: CDR1 MGHRA, CDR2 YSYEKL. With 4 bases clipped from V and 4 bases from J, the junction kept 8 bases outside the gene matches. The length of the CDR3 is 17 residues.

V and J are TRBV28 and TRBJ1-5; maybe TRBD1 (6 bases). The CDR3 consists of 15 residues. V was clipped by 7 bases and J by 2 bases, with 15 bases between them. Germline loops: CDR1 MDHEN, CDR2 SYDVKM. DNA of the CDR3: TGTGCCAGCACAAGGGGGGGGTTCGGCAATCAGCCCCAGCATTTT. Protein sequence: CASTRGGFGNQPQHF.

The chain couples TRBV5-1 to TRBJ2-5, with TRBD2 identical over 13 bases. This CDR3 has 17 residues. Trimming cost V 0 bases and J 5 bases; bases outside gene matches: 7. Germline V gene data show CDR1 as SGHRS and CDR2 as YFSETQ. The CDR3 nucleotides are TGCGCCAGCAGCTTGGCCTGGACTAGCGGGGGTTACGAGACCCAGTACTTC. As protein: CASSLAWTSGGYETQYF.

The chain carries TRBV5-1 and TRBJ2-7; perhaps TRBD1 as D (6 bases). Trimming took off 3 bases at V and 2 bases at J, with 12 bases between the two ends. The CDR3 has 14 residues. Per germline, CDR1 SGHRS and CDR2 YFSETQ. In DNA form, the CDR3 reads TGCGCCAGCAGCTCGGACAGCGCTCCCTACGAGCAGTACTTC. It translates to CASSSDSAPYEQYF. The full variable domain, rest sourced from reference TRBV5-1 and TRBJ2-7, is KAGVTQTPRYLIKTRGQQVTLSCSPISGHRSVSWYQQTPGQGLQFLFEYFSETQRNKGNFPGRFSGRQFSNSRSEMNVSTLELGDSALYLCASSSDSAPYEQYFGPGTRLTVT.

This clone was found once. V and J are TRBV11-2 and TRBJ2-1; 8 bases align to TRBD2. Germline-derived CDR1 and CDR2 are SGHAT and FQNNGV. Unmatched junction bases numbered 8, after V lost 1 base and J lost 15 bases. This CDR3 is built from 13 residues. The CDR3 bases are TGTGCCAGCAGCTTAGTCAGAGCGGGGGAGGTGTTCTTC. Its translation is CASSLVRAGEVFF. Full variable domain (missing parts from reference TRBV11-2 and TRBJ2-1): EAGVAQSPRYKIIEKRQSVAFWCNPISGHATLYWYQQILGQGPKLLIQFQNNGVVDDSQLPKDRFSAERLKGVDSTLKIQPAKLEDSAVYLCASSLVRAGEVFFGPGTRLTVL.

The chain joins TRBV14 to TRBJ1-2; a weak D match, TRBD1 (5 bases). The CDR3 totals 12 residues. V was clipped by 4 bases and J by 5 bases, with 8 bases between them. CDR1 and CDR2 (germline): SGHDN, FVKESK. Here the CDR3 DNA reads TGTGCCAGCAGCCGCGGGGGGTATGGCTACACCTTC. Translating gives CASSRGGYGYTF.

The chain links TRBV15 to TRBJ1-1, with a weak D call TRBD1 (6 bases). The CDR3 has 14 residues. With 5 bases removed from V and 0 bases from J, the gap between germline ends came to 10 bases. Germline V gene data show CDR1 as LNHNV and CDR2 as YYDKDF (reference sequence). CDR3 in amino acids: CATSPGTLNTEAFF. CDR3 nucleotides: TGTGCCACCAGCCCCGGGACACTGAACACTGAAGCTTTCTTT. Based on the CDR3 plus reference TRBV15 and TRBJ1-1, the full variable domain is DAMVIQNPRYQVTQFGKPVTLSCSQTLNHNVMYWYQQKSSQAPKLLFHYYDKDFNNEADTPDNFQSRRPNTSFCFLDIRSPGLGDTAMYLCATSPGTLNTEAFFGQGTRLTVV.

This sequence joins TRBV4-3 and TRBJ2-5; 9 bases are shared with TRBD2. The germline V gene has CDR1 LGHNA and CDR2 YSLEER. This CDR3 has 17 amino acids. With V trimmed by 0 bases and J by 4 bases, 9 bases remained unmatched. The CDR3, as DNA: TGCGCCAGCAGCCAAGATCTTATCGGCGGGGGGGGAGAGACCCAGTACTTC. Protein sequence: CASSQDLIGGGGETQYF.

CDR3 nucleotides: TGTGCCAGCAGTTTACCCCCCCCGGCAGGGCGCAATGAGCAGTTCTTC. Translated: CASSLPPPAGRNEQFF. The chain links TRBV28 to TRBJ2-1; maybe TRBD1 (5 bases). The CDR3 totals 16 residues. CDR1 and CDR2 from the germline V gene are MDHEN and SYDVKM. Trimming cost V 2 bases and J 6 bases, with 17 bases left between them. Complete variable domain (other parts from reference TRBV28 and TRBJ2-1): DVKVTQSSRYLVKRTGEKVFLECVQDMDHENMFWYRQDPGLGLRLIYFSYDVKMKEKGDIPEGYSVSREKKERFSLILESASTNQTSMYLCASSLPPPAGRNEQFFGPGTRLTVL.

In its sample, this clone was seen a few times. V usage is TRBV9 and J usage is TRBJ2-7, with 13 nucleotides matching TRBD2. The CDR3 is 16 residues long. CDR1 and CDR2 from the germline V gene are SGDLS and YYNGEE. V trimming: 3 bases; J trimming: 0 bases; junction bases outside the gene matches: 3. CDR3: CASSALAGGSSYEQYF. In DNA form, the CDR3 reads TGTGCCAGCAGCGCACTAGCGGGGGGGAGCTCCTACGAGCAGTACTTC.